This T cell receptor beta chain was recovered during a study of shared T cell receptors in the human thymus (dated by TCRdb to the early 2020s). Turning to the overall study: The study examined how the human thymus generates shared, self-reactive T-cell receptor alpha chains.

Turning to this clone: It has no known antigen specificity. No clone much larger than this one lies a single base away; base qualities are absent.

The library was generated by the immunoSEQ multiplex PCR assay. Here the immuneACCESS table is served through TCRdb, limited to in-frame sequences with V and J called. Missing clones are a known gap in these copies; in checked studies unresolved V genes cover under half, and the rest lacks a known reason. The sample table records 630,000 or so clones; about 90% of these occur just once. The top ten hold roughly 0.0086% of the sample. These data are also associated with another study on human thymus T cells. In that second paper, the authors write: Donors were immunologically healthy infants undergoing open corrective cardiac surgery for congenital heart defects in Finland. Thymus tissue was collected as surgical resects that were removed during corrective cardiac surgery. Usage of V and J gene segments appeared to be biased in both the thymic and the peripheral blood repertoires. Highly overlapping thymic TCR repertoires among unrelated individuals were reported in the related research. The study described the TCR alpha and beta repertoires in under ten infant thymus samples and a handful of matching peripheral blood samples. Donor ages ranged from about 7 to 244 days, and the cohort comprised 5 to 7 male and two female infants. Thymocytes were mechanically released from the tissue and were stored as pellets of about 10-30 million cells at -70 degrees C. Genomic DNA was extracted from frozen cell pellets with a QIAsymphony instrument. The immunoSEQ multiplex PCR assay was used to amplify the TCRB and TCRAD loci from a standardized quantity of quality-controlled genomic DNA. Amplicons spanned the V(D)J region at a length sufficient to cover the CDR3 and identify V and J genes. Amplicon sequencing was performed on an Illumina platform through the commercial immunoSEQ service. Corrections for primer bias and sequencing errors followed previously described methods, while TCRAD and TCRB definitions were based on the IMGT database. Repertoires were analysed with immunoSEQ Analyzer 3.0 and VDJTools, covering basic statistics, V/J segment usage, diversity estimates, rarefaction and pairwise overlap. Chao1, ChaoE, Efron-Thisted, Shannon and inverse Simpson indices were used to estimate diversity, which was also estimated on datasets down-sampled to the smallest sample. Repertoire overlap was determined by strict matching of CDR3 nucleotide sequence, V gene and J gene, and Jaccard-based multidimensional scaling clustering was applied. On average, about 810,000 unique TCRB clonotypes were obtained from thymus samples, compared with 80,000 to 85,000 from blood samples.

The source of this sequence is a boy under three years old with a congenital heart defect. Donor details come from another sample of the same person, matched by shared clones. Sequenced: thymocytes.

Read as DNA, the sequence is TGTGCCAGCAGCTTAACTCAGCGGGAGGACGACGAGCAGTACTTC. This translates into CASSLTQREDDEQYF. The rearrangement combines TRBV7-7 with TRBJ2-7; 9 central bases correspond to TRBD2. Trimming leaves V shorter by 2 bases and J shorter by 5 bases, with the junction holding 7 bases beyond the gene matches. Including cysteine and phenylalanine, the CDR3 has 15 amino acids. Solely the CDR3 DNA is kept, with 45 bases framed from the first base. Based on the germline V gene (reference sequence), the CDR1 and CDR2 sequences are SSHAT and FNYEAQ.